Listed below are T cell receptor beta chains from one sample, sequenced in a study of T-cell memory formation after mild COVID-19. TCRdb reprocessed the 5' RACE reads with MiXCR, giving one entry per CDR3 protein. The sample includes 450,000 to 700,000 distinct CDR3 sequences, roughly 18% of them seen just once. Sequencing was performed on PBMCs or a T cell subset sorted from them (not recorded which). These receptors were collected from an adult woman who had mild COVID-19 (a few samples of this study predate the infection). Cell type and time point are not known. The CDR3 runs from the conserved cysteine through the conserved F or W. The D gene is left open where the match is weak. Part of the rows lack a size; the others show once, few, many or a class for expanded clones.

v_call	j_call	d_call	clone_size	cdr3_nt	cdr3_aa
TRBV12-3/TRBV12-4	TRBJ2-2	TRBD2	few	TGTGCCAGCAGTTTTGGTTTACTAGCGGGGGAGCTGTTTTTT	CASSFGLLAGELFF
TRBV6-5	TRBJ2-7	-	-	TGTGCCAGCAGACGGGGAGGCAGTTACTCCTACGAGCAGTACTTC	CASRRGGSYSYEQYF
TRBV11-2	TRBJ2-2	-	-	TGTGCCAGCAGCCTACAGATTAGCACGAACACCGGGGAGCTGTTTTTT	CASSLQISTNTGELFF
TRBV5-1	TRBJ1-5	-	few	TGCGCCAGCAGCTTGGGAGTGCAGGGGTACAATCAGCCCCAGCATTTT	CASSLGVQGYNQPQHF
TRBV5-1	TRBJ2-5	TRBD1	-	TGCGCCAGCAGTCCCATGCCGGGACAGGTGTTCCAGACCCAGTACTTC	CASSPMPGQVFQTQYF
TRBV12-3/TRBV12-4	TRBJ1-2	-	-	TGTGCCAGCACTTCACAGGGCCTCTTTGGCTACACCTTC	CASTSQGLFGYTF
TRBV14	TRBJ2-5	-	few	TGTGCCAGCAGCCCTAGCCTGCGTCGCGGGGGCTACCGAGAGACCCAGTACTTC	CASSPSLRRGGYRETQYF
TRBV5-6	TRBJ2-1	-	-	TGTGCCAGCACCGGGAGAGGGAATGAGCAGTTCTTC	CASTGRGNEQFF
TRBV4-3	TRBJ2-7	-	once	TGCGCCAGCAGCCAGGGGAGGACAGTGGACTACGAGCAGTACTTC	CASSQGRTVDYEQYF
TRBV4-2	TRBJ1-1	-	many	TGTGCCAGCAGCCCAATGGACAGAATGAACACTGAAGCTTTCTTT	CASSPMDRMNTEAFF
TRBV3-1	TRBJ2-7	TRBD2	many	TGTGCCAGCAGTCCTAGCGGGCCGCGCGAGCAGTACTTC	CASSPSGPREQYF